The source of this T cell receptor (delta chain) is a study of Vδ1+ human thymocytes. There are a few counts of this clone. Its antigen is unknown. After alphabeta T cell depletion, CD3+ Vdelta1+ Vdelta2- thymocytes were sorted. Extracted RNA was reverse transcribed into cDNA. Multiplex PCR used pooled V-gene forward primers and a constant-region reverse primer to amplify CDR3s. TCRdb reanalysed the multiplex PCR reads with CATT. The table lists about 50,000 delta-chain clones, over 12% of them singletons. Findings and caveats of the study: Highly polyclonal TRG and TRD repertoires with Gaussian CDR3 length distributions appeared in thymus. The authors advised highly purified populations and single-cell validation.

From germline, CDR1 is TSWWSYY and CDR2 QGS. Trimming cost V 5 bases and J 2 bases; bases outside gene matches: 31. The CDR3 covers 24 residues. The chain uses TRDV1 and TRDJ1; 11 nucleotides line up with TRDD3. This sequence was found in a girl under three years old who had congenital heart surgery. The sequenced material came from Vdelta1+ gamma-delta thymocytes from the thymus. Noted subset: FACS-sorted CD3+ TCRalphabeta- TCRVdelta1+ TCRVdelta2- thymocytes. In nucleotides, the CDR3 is TGTGCTCTTGGGAAAGGCCTTCCTACCCACTTTGGTGGGGGATACGCGATGGGGACCGATAAACTCATCTTT. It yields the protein CALGKGLPTHFGGGYAMGTDKLIF.